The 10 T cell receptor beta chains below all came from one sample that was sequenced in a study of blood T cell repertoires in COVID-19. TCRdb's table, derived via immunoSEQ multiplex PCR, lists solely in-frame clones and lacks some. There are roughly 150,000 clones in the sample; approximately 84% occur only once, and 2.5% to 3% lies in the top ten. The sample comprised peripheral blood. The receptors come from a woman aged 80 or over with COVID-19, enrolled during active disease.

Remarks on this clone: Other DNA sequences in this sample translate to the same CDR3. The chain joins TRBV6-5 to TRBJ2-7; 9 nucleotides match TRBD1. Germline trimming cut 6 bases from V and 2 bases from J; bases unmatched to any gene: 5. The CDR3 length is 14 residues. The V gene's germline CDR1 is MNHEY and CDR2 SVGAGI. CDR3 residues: CASRPGQGTYEQYF. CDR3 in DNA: TGTGCCAGCAGGCCCGGACAGGGGACCTACGAGCAGTACTTC.

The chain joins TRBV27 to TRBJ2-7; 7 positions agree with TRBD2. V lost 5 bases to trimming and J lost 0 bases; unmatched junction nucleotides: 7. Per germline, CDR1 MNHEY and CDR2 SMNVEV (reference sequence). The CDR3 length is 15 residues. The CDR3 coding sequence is TGTGCCAGCAGTCCGGGACTACCTCTCTCCTACGAGCAGTACTTC. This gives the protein CASSPGLPLSYEQYF.

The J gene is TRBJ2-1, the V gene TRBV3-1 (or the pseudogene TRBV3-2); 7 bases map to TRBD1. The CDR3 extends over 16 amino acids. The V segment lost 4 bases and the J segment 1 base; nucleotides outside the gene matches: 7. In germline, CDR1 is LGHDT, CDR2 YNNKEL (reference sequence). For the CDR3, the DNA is TGTGCCAGCAGCCCTCACAGGGGCGCATCCTACAATGAGCAGTTCTTC. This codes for CASSPHRGASYNEQFF.

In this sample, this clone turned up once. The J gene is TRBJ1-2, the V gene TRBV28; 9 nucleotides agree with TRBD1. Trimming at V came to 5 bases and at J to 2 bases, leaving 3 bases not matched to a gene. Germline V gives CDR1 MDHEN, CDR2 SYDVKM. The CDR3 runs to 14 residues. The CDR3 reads CASSTGTGNYGYTF. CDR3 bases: TGTGCCAGCAGTACCGGGACAGGGAACTATGGCTACACCTTC.

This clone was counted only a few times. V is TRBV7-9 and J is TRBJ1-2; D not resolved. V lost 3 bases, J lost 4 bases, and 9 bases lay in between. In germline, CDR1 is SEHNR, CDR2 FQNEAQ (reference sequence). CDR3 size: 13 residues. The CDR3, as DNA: TGTGCCAGCAGCTTTACTGAGGGCTATGGCTACACCTTC. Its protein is CASSFTEGYGYTF.

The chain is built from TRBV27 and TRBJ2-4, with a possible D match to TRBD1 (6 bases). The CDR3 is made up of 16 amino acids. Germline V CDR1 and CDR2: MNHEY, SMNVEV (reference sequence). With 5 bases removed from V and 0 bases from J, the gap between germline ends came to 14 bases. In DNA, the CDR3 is TGTGCCAGCAGTCCCGGACAGATACTAGCCAAAAACATTCAGTACTTC. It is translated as CASSPGQILAKNIQYF.

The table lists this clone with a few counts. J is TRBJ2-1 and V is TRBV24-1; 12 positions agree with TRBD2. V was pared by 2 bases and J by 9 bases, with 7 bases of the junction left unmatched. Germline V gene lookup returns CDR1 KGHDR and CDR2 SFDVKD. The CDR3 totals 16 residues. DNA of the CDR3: TGTGCCACCAGTGATTATAGACTAGCGGGAGTGGGTGAGCAGTTCTTC. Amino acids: CATSDYRLAGVGEQFF.

In DNA form, the CDR3 reads TGTGCCACCAGCAGAGATGCTGGAGGGTACTATGGCTACACCTTC. It yields the protein CATSRDAGGYYGYTF. The V gene is TRBV15, the J gene TRBJ1-2, with D unresolved. The CDR3 is 15 amino acids. V lost 0 bases and J lost 3, with 11 bases in between. CDR1 LNHNV and CDR2 YYDKDF come from the germline V gene (reference sequence).

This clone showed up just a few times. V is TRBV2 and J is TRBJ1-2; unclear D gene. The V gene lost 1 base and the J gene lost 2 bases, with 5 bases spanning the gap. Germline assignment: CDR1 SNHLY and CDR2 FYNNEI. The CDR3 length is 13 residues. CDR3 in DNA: TGTGCCAGCAGTGAAGGAGCGAACTATGGCTACACCTTC. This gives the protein CASSEGANYGYTF.

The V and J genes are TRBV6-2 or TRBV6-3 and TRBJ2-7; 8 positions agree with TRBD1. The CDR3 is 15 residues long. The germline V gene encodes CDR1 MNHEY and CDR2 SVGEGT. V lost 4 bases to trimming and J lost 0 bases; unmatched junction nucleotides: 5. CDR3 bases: TGTGCCAGCAGTTTTAAACAGGGGGTCTCCTACGAGCAGTACTTC. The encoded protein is CASSFKQGVSYEQYF.